Below are 5 T cell receptor beta chains sequenced from a single sample in a study of T cell repertoires in cytomegalovirus infection. Their antigens remain unidentified. TCRdb fed the reads into MiXCR, producing one record per CDR3 protein. The sample yields approximately 910,000 distinct CDR3 sequences, around 30% seen once. The sequenced sample was cultured CD8+ T cells from PBMCs, obtained from culture after CMV antigen stimulation. These receptors all stem from a human donor in good health (CMV status not recorded). Some clones in this sample may be carry-over from other donors' samples.

In regard to this clonotype: This may stem from a read error, because a much larger clone lies one nucleotide away. The CDR3 DNA follows: TGTGCCAGCAGCCCAGGGATACTAGCGGGGGGGCAAGAGGCCCAGTACTTC. It translates to CASSPGILAGGQEAQYF. This sequence joins TRBV7-2 and TRBJ2-5; 13 bases are shared with TRBD2. This CDR3 is 17 amino acids long. CDR1 SGHTA and CDR2 FQGNSA come from the germline V gene.

The V gene is TRBV6-5, the J gene TRBJ1-5; 8 positions agree with TRBD1. The CDR3 consists of 13 residues. With V trimmed by 7 bases and J by 5 bases, 4 bases remained unmatched. The germline CDR1 and CDR2 sequences are MNHEY and SVGAGI. CDR3 DNA sequence: TGTGCCAGCACGGACAGGGAGGATCAGCCCCAGCATTTT. It codes for CASTDREDQPQHF.

The V gene is TRBV5-8, the J gene TRBJ2-5; 7 positions agree with TRBD1. CDR3 length: 17 amino acids. Germline V gene data show CDR1 as SGHTS and CDR2 as YDEGEE. V dropped 0 bases and J dropped 1; count of bases not matched to a gene: 9. The CDR3 loop is CASSLERGREGQETQYF. For the CDR3, the DNA is TGTGCCAGCAGCTTGGAAAGGGGGCGCGAGGGCCAAGAGACCCAGTACTTC. Combining the CDR3 with reference TRBV5-8 and TRBJ2-5 gives the whole variable domain EAGVTQSPTHLIKTRGQQATLRCSPISGHTSVYWYQQALGLGLQFLLWYDEGEERNRGNFPPRFSGRQFPNYSSELNVNALELEDSALYLCASSLERGREGQETQYFGPGTRLLVL.

This clonotype was found a few times. This chain joins TRBV27 and TRBJ1-3, with D perhaps matching TRBD1 (5 bases). Germline values: CDR1 MNHEY, CDR2 SMNVEV (reference sequence). Trimming left V 0 bases short and J 3 bases short, with 12 bases between. The CDR3 is 16 amino acids. The CDR3 reads CASSLSPETVGNTIYF. As DNA, the CDR3 is TGTGCCAGCAGTTTATCTCCGGAGACAGTTGGAAACACCATATATTTT.

The rearrangement links TRBV7-9 to TRBJ2-7; 8 nucleotides agree with TRBD1. The germline CDR1 and CDR2 sequences are SEHNR and FQNEAQ (reference sequence). V lost 5 bases, J lost 9 bases, and 6 bases stayed unmatched. The CDR3 covers 12 residues. CDR3 residues: CASSTWTGRQYV. The CDR3 DNA sequence: TGTGCCAGCAGCACATGGACAGGGAGGCAGTACGTC.